Listed here are 7 T cell receptor beta chains from one sample, sequenced in a study of cytomegalovirus exposure and HLA in healthy donors. The PCR ran on 60 Vbeta and 13 Jbeta primers. Here immunoSEQ multiplex PCR was the method, and the copy in TCRdb shows in-frame clones only, minus some. The repertoire holds tens of thousands of clones, with about three fifths as singletons. The sequenced sample consisted of PBMCs. These receptors all stem from a man between 25 and 39 years old in good health and CMV-seronegative.

The rearrangement links TRBV2 to TRBJ1-1; 8 positions agree with TRBD1. The J segment lost 2 bases and the V segment lost 7 bases, leaving 6 bases of the junction unmatched. The CDR3 has 14 amino acids. CDR1 SNHLY and CDR2 FYNNEI come from the germline V gene. The CDR3 region has the DNA TGTGCCAGCACAGGGGGCTATACAAACACTGAAGCTTTCTTT. This codes for CASTGGYTNTEAFF.

This clone appeared a single time. The chain couples TRBV7-9 to TRBJ2-5; no definite D call. The germline V gene encodes CDR1 SEHNR and CDR2 FQNEAQ (reference sequence). The V gene lost 4 bases and the J gene lost 5 bases, with 8 bases spanning the gap. The CDR3 loop spans 12 amino acids. This chain's CDR3 is CASSYPEETQYF. CDR3 bases: TGTGCCAGCAGCTACCCGGAGGAGACCCAGTACTTC.

The gene calls are TRBV6-4 and TRBJ1-4, with 7 bases fitting TRBD1. Trimming cost V 4 bases and J 4 bases; bases outside gene matches: 3. The CDR3 is made up of 14 amino acids. Germline CDR1 reads MRHNA; CDR2 reads SNTAGT. The CDR3 region has the DNA TGTGCCAGCAGTGGGACAGGCCTTAATGAAAAACTGTTTTTT. Translating gives CASSGTGLNEKLFF.

V usage is TRBV12-5 and J usage is TRBJ1-2; possibly TRBD1 for D (6 bases). The CDR3 is made up of 13 amino acids. Trimming pared 0 bases from V and 8 bases from J, leaving 10 bases between. CDR1 and CDR2 (germline): LGHNT, FRNRAP. The CDR3 region is CASGLVKGDGYTF. CDR3 DNA: TGTGCTAGTGGTTTGGTAAAGGGGGACGGCTACACCTTC. The full variable domain, rest sourced from reference TRBV12-5 and TRBJ1-2, is DARVTQTPRHKVTEMGQEVTMRCQPILGHNTVFWYRQTMMQGLELLAYFRNRAPLDDSGMPKDRFSAEMPDATLATLKIQPSEPRDSAVYFCASGLVKGDGYTFGSGTRLTVV.

V and J are TRBV6-1 and TRBJ1-5; 9 bases map to TRBD1. Germline CDR1 is MNHNS and CDR2 is SASEGT. The V and J ends lost 8 bases and 1 base, in that order; junction bases with no gene match: 0. The CDR3 length is 13 residues. The CDR3 reads CASGQGSNQPQHF. The CDR3, as DNA: TGTGCCAGCGGACAGGGGAGCAATCAGCCCCAGCATTTT.

This clone was found a few times. The chain is built from TRBV10-3 and TRBJ2-5; the D gene is possibly TRBD1 (6 bases). Germline-derived CDR1 and CDR2 are ENHRY and SYGVKD. This CDR3 region has 15 residues. V dropped 6 bases and J dropped 11 bases, with 25 bases sitting between them. The CDR3 DNA follows: TGTGCCATCAGCTCCGTGGCAGGGCCTTCTCAGGGGCAGTACTTC. Translation: CAISSVAGPSQGQYF.

The chain links TRBV7-2 to TRBJ2-7; TRBD1 matches at 11 bases. The CDR3 has 15 amino acids. Trimming took 5 bases from V and 3 from J; bases not matched to a gene: 6. Per the germline V gene, CDR1 is SGHTA and CDR2 is FQGNSA. The CDR3 protein is CASSPWTGGSYEQYF. For the CDR3, the DNA is TGTGCCAGCAGCCCATGGACAGGGGGCAGCTACGAGCAGTACTTC.